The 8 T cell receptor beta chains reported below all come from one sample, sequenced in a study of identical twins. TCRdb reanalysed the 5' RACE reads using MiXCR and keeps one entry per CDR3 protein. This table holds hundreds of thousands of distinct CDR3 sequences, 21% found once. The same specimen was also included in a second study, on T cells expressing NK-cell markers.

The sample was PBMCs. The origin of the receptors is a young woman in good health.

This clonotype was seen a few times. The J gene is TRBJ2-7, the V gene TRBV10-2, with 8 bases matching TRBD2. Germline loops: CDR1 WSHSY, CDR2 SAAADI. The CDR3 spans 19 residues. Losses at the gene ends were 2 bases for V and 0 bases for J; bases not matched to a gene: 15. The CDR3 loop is CASSEALSGTLRYSYEQYF. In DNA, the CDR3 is TGCGCCAGCAGTGAGGCCCTTAGCGGGACTCTCCGTTACTCCTACGAGCAGTACTTC.

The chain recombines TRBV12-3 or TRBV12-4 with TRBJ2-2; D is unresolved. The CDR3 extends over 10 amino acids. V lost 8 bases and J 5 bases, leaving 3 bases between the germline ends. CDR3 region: CASATGELFF. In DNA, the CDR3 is TGTGCCAGCGCGACCGGGGAGCTGTTTTTT.

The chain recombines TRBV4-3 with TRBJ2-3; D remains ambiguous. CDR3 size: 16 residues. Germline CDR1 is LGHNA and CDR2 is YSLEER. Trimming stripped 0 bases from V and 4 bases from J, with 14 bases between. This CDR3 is CASSQDPVGEPDTQYF. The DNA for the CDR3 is TGCGCCAGCAGCCAAGATCCGGTAGGAGAGCCAGATACGCAGTATTTT.

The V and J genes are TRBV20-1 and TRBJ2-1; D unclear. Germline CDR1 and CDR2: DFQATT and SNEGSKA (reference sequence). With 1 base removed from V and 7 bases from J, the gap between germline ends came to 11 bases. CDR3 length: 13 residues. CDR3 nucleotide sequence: TGCAGTGCTAGAGCCAAATGGCGGAATGAGCAGTTCTTC. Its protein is CSARAKWRNEQFF.

The CDR3 DNA is TGTGCCAGCAGCCTATTCGACCTGGGCCAAGGGGGCTACACCTTC. Protein sequence: CASSLFDLGQGGYTF. The chain employs TRBV6-2 or TRBV6-3 and TRBJ1-2; no clear D gene. In germline, CDR1 is MNHEY, CDR2 SVGEGT. The CDR3 covers 15 residues. V was pared by 6 bases and J by 8 bases, with 22 bases between.

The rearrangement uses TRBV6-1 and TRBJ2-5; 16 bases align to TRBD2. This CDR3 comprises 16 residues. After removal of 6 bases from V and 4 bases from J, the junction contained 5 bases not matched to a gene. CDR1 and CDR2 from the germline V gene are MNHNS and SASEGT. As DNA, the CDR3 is TGTGCCAGCAGCCTGGGACTAGCGGGGGGGCGAGAGACCCAGTACTTC. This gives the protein CASSLGLAGGRETQYF.

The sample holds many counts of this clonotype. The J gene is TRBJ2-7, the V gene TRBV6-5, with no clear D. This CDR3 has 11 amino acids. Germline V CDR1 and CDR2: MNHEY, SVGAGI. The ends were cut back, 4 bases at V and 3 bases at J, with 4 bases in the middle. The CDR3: CASSSFYEQYF. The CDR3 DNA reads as TGTGCCAGCAGTTCTTTCTACGAGCAGTACTTC.

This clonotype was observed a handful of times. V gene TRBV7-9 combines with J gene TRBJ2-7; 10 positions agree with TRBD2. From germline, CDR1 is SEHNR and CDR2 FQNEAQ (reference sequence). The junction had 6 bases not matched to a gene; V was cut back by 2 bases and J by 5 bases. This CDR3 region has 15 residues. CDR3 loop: CASSLLAGARDEQYF. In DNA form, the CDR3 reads TGTGCCAGCAGCTTACTAGCGGGGGCGAGGGACGAGCAGTACTTC. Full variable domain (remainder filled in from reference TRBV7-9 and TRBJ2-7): DTGVSQNPRHKITKRGQNVTFRCDPISEHNRLYWYRQTLGQGPEFLTYFQNEAQLEKSRLLSDRFSAERPKGSFSTLEIQRTEQGDSAMYLCASSLLAGARDEQYFGPGTRLTVT.